This T cell receptor beta chain was sequenced in a study of T cells in Graves' hyperthyroidism and ophthalmopathy. Absence of ophthalmopathy progression within 18 months defined stable Graves' hyperthyroidism. This clonotype has a count of ten or more. TCR beta CDR3 region amplification was performed from RNA transcripts. During a first-round RT-PCR of the TCR CDR3, the HTBI primer set was used. MiXCR was run by TCRdb on the multiplex PCR reads, yielding one entry per CDR3 protein. The table shows 350,000 to 400,000 distinct CDR3 sequences, with approximately 14% occurring only once. Trimming cost V 3 bases and J 11 bases; bases outside gene matches: 9. The length of the CDR3 is 14 residues. Per germline, CDR1 SGHAT and CDR2 FQNNGV.

Sequencing was carried out using blood. The receptor was isolated from a woman aged 55-69 years with Graves' hyperthyroidism. The rearrangement links TRBV11-2 to TRBJ2-5; TRBD2 matches 10 bases. CDR3 nucleotides: TGTGCCAGCAGCTTTCAGCGGGAGGGCCGGGGACAGTACTTC. It codes for CASSFQREGRGQYF. The whole variable domain, remainder taken from reference TRBV11-2 and TRBJ2-5, is EAGVAQSPRYKIIEKRQSVAFWCNPISGHATLYWYQQILGQGPKLLIQFQNNGVVDDSQLPKDRFSAERLKGVDSTLKIQPAKLEDSAVYLCASSFQREGRGQYFGPGTRLLVL.